The present T cell receptor beta chain was sequenced within a study of cytomegalovirus exposure and HLA in healthy donors. Trimming left V 0 bases short and J 7 bases short, with 13 bases between. Germline CDR1 and CDR2: MGHRA and YSYEKL. This CDR3 is built from 15 residues. TCRdb's copy holds only in-frame clones and misses some; the assay was immunoSEQ multiplex PCR. Seen here are roughly 60,000 clones, around 94% observed once, and the top ten hold approximately 2.5%. Sequencing was done on a sample of PBMCs. This sequence joins TRBV4-1 and TRBJ2-1; D uncertain. The sequence was obtained from a man between 18 and 29 years old in good health and CMV-seronegative. The CDR3 nucleotides are TGCGCCAGCAGCCAAGATTCGTCCCTCGTTAATGAGCAGTTCTTC. It specifies CASSQDSSLVNEQFF.